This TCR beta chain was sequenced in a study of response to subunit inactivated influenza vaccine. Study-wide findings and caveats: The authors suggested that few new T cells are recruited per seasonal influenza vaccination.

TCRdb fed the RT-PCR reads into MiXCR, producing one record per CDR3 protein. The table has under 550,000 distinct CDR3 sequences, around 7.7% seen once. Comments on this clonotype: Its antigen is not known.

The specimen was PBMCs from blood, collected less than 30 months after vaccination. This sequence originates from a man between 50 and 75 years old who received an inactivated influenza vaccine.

For the CDR3, the DNA is TGTGCCATCAGTGATCGTACAGGGGCCGAGCAGTACTTC. This codes for CAISDRTGAEQYF. The chain combines TRBV10-3 with TRBJ2-7; TRBD1 aligns across 7 bases. Germline CDR1 and CDR2: ENHRY and SYGVKD. This CDR3 spans 13 amino acids. V was clipped by 3 bases and J by 6 bases; unmatched bases: 5.